One and the same sample provided the 8 T cell receptor beta chains below, sequenced in a study of OX40 agonist ivuxolimab in advanced cancers. Clones were read by immunoSEQ multiplex PCR, and TCRdb kept only the in-frame ones, dropping some. The repertoire holds about 36,000 clones, with 81% as singletons. Sequenced here: CD4+ or CD8+ T cells sorted from blood, sampled in a trial of the OX40 agonist ivuxolimab. Every receptor here comes from an adult with an advanced solid tumor such as melanoma, head and neck, liver or kidney cancer.

The chain joins TRBV10-3 to TRBJ1-1, with 10 bases identical to TRBD1. With V trimmed by 6 bases and J by 1 base, 8 bases remained unmatched. Looked up from germline, CDR1 is ENHRY and CDR2 is SYGVKD. CDR3 length: 16 amino acids. CDR3 sequence: CAIRGQGSSKNTEAFF. The CDR3 DNA sequence: TGTGCCATCAGGGGACAGGGGAGTTCGAAGAACACTGAAGCTTTCTTT.

This rearrangement joins TRBV18 to TRBJ1-1; no clear D. With 6 bases removed from V and 11 bases from J, the gap between germline ends came to 19 bases. This CDR3 comprises 13 residues. The germline gives CDR1 KGHSH, CDR2 LQKENI. The CDR3 is CASSAKERFRAFF. The CDR3, as DNA: TGTGCCAGCTCCGCAAAAGAAAGGTTTAGGGCTTTCTTT.

The chain combines TRBV11-2 with TRBJ2-1, with TRBD2 matching over 8 bases. The trim removed 3 bases at V and 0 bases at J, leaving 1 base unmatched. Germline assignment: CDR1 SGHAT and CDR2 FQNNGV. The CDR3 covers 15 residues. Here the CDR3 reads CASSLAGGSYNEQFF. CDR3 coding DNA: TGTGCCAGCAGCTTGGCGGGGGGCTCCTACAATGAGCAGTTCTTC.

In this sample, this clone turned up many times. The chain carries TRBV29-1 and TRBJ1-1, with TRBD1 matching 8 bases. CDR1 and CDR2 (germline): SQVTM, ANQGSEA. The ends lost 7 bases at V and 5 bases at J; junction bases unmatched: 12. The CDR3 contains 14 residues. The CDR3 region has the DNA TGCAGCGCTCAAGGGACAGGCCCGAGAACTGAAGCTTTCTTT. It yields the protein CSAQGTGPRTEAFF. Combining the CDR3 with reference TRBV29-1 and TRBJ1-1 gives the whole variable domain SAVISQKPSRDICQRGTSLTIQCQVDSQVTMMFWYRQQPGQSLTLIATANQGSEATYESGFVIDKFPISRPNLTFSTLTVSNMSPEDSSIYLCSAQGTGPRTEAFFGQGTRLTVV.

The V call is TRBV5-1, the J call TRBJ2-7, with 7 bases fitting TRBD2. Germline-derived CDR1 and CDR2 are SGHRS and YFSETQ. The CDR3 is 15 amino acids. The V and J ends lost 6 bases and 7 bases, in that order; junction bases with no gene match: 16. The CDR3 loop reads CASNLEFAGAGEQYF. The CDR3, as DNA: TGCGCCAGCAATCTCGAGTTTGCGGGAGCCGGTGAGCAGTACTTC.

The V gene is TRBV5-6, the J gene TRBJ2-7; D is possibly TRBD2 (5 bases). This CDR3 has 15 residues. Germline V gene sequence: CDR1 SGHDT, CDR2 YYEEEE. Trimming stripped 2 bases from V and 1 base from J, with 13 bases between. CDR3 in amino acids: CASSLYGVYSYEQYF. The CDR3 DNA reads as TGTGCCAGCAGCTTATACGGGGTTTATTCCTACGAGCAGTACTTC.

The V and J genes are TRBV15 and TRBJ1-2; perhaps TRBD1 as D (5 bases). Germline V gene lookup returns CDR1 LNHNV and CDR2 YYDKDF (reference sequence). The CDR3 loop spans 14 amino acids. Trimming removed 0 bases from V and 4 bases from J, with 9 bases in between. The CDR3 DNA is TGTGCCACCAGCAGAGATACGACAGCCTATGGCTACACCTTC. Translating it yields CATSRDTTAYGYTF.

The chain uses TRBV6-5 and TRBJ2-7; no definite D call. Germline lookup yields CDR1 MNHEY and CDR2 SVGAGI. The CDR3 has 15 residues. V was cut by 0 bases and J by 3 bases, with 12 bases left in between. CDR3 sequence (DNA): TGTGCCAGCAGTTACTCGAGCGACCCTCGCTACGAGCAGTACTTC. Translating it yields CASSYSSDPRYEQYF.